This T cell receptor (beta chain) was captured by sequencing in a study of PD-1 blockade in mismatch repair-deficient tumors. At the level of the study: All were previously treated, progressing patients with about 12 mismatch repair-deficient cancer types.

Assay: immunoSEQ multiplex PCR; the TCRdb copy retains only in-frame clones and omits some. Among about 120,000 clones listed, approximately 90% were seen once. Per germline, CDR1 SEHNR and CDR2 FQNEAQ (reference sequence). With V trimmed by 5 bases and J by 2 bases, 2 bases remained unmatched. CDR3 length: 14 residues. The source was peripheral blood, collected 44 weeks after starting pembrolizumab. V and J are TRBV7-9 and TRBJ2-3, with 9 nucleotides matching TRBD1. This clonotype was obtained from an adult with mismatch repair-deficient cancer. The CDR3 reads CASSRDRDTDTQYF. Written as DNA, the CDR3 is TGTGCCAGCAGCCGGGACAGGGACACAGATACGCAGTATTTT. Drawing the rest from reference TRBV7-9 and TRBJ2-3, the complete variable domain is DTGVSQNPRHKITKRGQNVTFRCDPISEHNRLYWYRQTLGQGPEFLTYFQNEAQLEKSRLLSDRFSAERPKGSFSTLEIQRTEQGDSAMYLCASSRDRDTDTQYFGPGTRLTVL.